This note documents a single T cell receptor beta chain sequence. This likely reflects a read error, since a far larger clone is one base away. This sample is part of a study of shared clonotypes between healthy human individuals. Study summary: Sampling drew on donors who were a couple of women and a few men aged 18 to 49.

Investigators spread the genomic DNA of each subset evenly over several immunoSEQ plates. Data came from immunoSEQ multiplex PCR; TCRdb stores just in-frame clones and leaves some out. Of about 470,000 clones in the sample, roughly three quarters are singletons; the top ten hold about 12%. This sequence was found in a woman aged 35 to 49 in good health. Some clones in this sample may be carry-over from other donors' samples. The sequencing input was PBMCs.

This chain's CDR3 is CASSPITGGETQYF. The CDR3 DNA sequence: TGTGCCAGCAGCCCCATCACAGGGGGCGAGACCCAGTACTTC. The rearrangement uses TRBV7-9 and TRBJ2-5, with 9 bases identical to TRBD1. Trimming cost V 5 bases and J 5 bases; bases outside gene matches: 6. The CDR3 runs to 14 residues. Germline lookup yields CDR1 SEHNR and CDR2 FQNEAQ (reference sequence).